This is a list of T cell receptor beta chains from one sample in a study of cytomegalovirus exposure and HLA in healthy donors. Clones were sequenced by immunoSEQ multiplex PCR, and TCRdb holds only the in-frame ones, with some missing. There are roughly 200,000 clones in the sample; roughly 85% occur only once, and about 0.72% lies in the top ten. The sequenced sample consisted of PBMCs. These receptor sequences come from a woman aged 40-49 years in good health and CMV-seronegative. CDR3s include the opening cysteine and the closing phenylalanine or tryptophan. D genes are given only for firm matches. For some rows the clone size is stated as once, few or many, or as a class when expanded; others skip it.

D gene: NA
clone size: NA
V gene: TRBV6-5
CDR3 protein: CASSYSREPNYGYTF

D gene: TRBD2
clone size: few
V gene: TRBV7-8
CDR3 protein: CASSLQLAENTGELFF

D gene: TRBD1
clone size: NA
V gene: TRBV5-1
CDR3 protein: CASSPDRGGEEQYF

D gene: NA
clone size: NA
V gene: TRBV7-2
CDR3 protein: CASSLAHSYEQYF

D gene: NA
clone size: NA
V gene: TRBV29-1
CDR3 protein: CSVRQNPNSPLHF

D gene: NA
clone size: once
V gene: TRBV7-2
CDR3 protein: CASSPLASNTGELFF

D gene: NA
clone size: NA
V gene: TRBV5-1
CDR3 protein: CASSQPQVSASYEQYF

D gene: TRBD1
clone size: NA
V gene: TRBV10-2
CDR3 protein: CASSESRTGTGANVLTF

D gene: TRBD1
clone size: NA
V gene: TRBV7-9
CDR3 protein: CSSSLATGGQNSPLHF

D gene: NA
clone size: NA
V gene: TRBV6-5
CDR3 protein: CASRKKQGMAEKLFF

D gene: NA
clone size: NA
V gene: TRBV18
CDR3 protein: CASSPWDNSYEQYF

D gene: TRBD1
clone size: NA
V gene: TRBV4-2
CDR3 protein: CASSHGIGTDLNTGELFF

D gene: TRBD1
clone size: once
V gene: TRBV7-2
CDR3 protein: CASRRDRGNEQYF

D gene: TRBD1
clone size: NA
V gene: TRBV28
CDR3 protein: CASRYSGTGDRGAFF

D gene: TRBD1
clone size: NA
V gene: TRBV5-4
CDR3 protein: CASSSTGLYYEQYF

D gene: TRBD1
clone size: NA
V gene: TRBV4-1
CDR3 protein: CASSQDLQGAGTEAFF

D gene: TRBD1
clone size: NA
V gene: TRBV6-5
CDR3 protein: CASSVQGARCEQFF

D gene: NA
clone size: NA
V gene: TRBV7-9
CDR3 protein: CASSLGGPNPGYEKLFF

D gene: TRBD2
clone size: NA
V gene: TRBV5-1
CDR3 protein: CASSSSSGRYTYEQYF

D gene: TRBD2
clone size: NA
V gene: TRBV4-1
CDR3 protein: CASSQDPRGGGTDTQYF

D gene: NA
clone size: NA
V gene: TRBV19
CDR3 protein: CASNPAGANVLTF

D gene: NA
clone size: NA
V gene: TRBV10-3
CDR3 protein: CAISKVPEGQPQHF

D gene: NA
clone size: NA
V gene: TRBV5-1
CDR3 protein: CASSLVRSQFQETQYF

D gene: TRBD1
clone size: NA
V gene: TRBV28
CDR3 protein: CASSPTGWGEQFF

D gene: TRBD1
clone size: few
V gene: TRBV6-1
CDR3 protein: CASSGGQGNNQPQHF

D gene: NA
clone size: NA
V gene: TRBV5-1
CDR3 protein: CASSTTGVRGEKLFF

D gene: NA
clone size: NA
V gene: TRBV7-9
CDR3 protein: CASSSDRQLNTEAFF

D gene: NA
clone size: NA
V gene: TRBV4-3
CDR3 protein: CASSQGTGSYDGTYEQYF

D gene: NA
clone size: NA
V gene: TRBV7-2
CDR3 protein: CASQGTDTQYF

D gene: NA
clone size: NA
V gene: TRBV6-5
CDR3 protein: CASSYSRVHYGYTF

D gene: TRBD2
clone size: NA
V gene: TRBV7-6
CDR3 protein: CASSLARGGSEQFF

D gene: NA
clone size: NA
V gene: TRBV29-1
CDR3 protein: CSVGQVNYEQYF

D gene: NA
clone size: NA
V gene: TRBV7-8
CDR3 protein: CASSLAPSDSNQPQHF

D gene: NA
clone size: NA
V gene: TRBV4-3
CDR3 protein: CASSQEDQGGTGELFF

D gene: TRBD2
clone size: NA
V gene: TRBV18
CDR3 protein: CASSPPSSGRSIGDEQFF

D gene: NA
clone size: NA
V gene: TRBV11-2
CDR3 protein: CASSLTPPAGLNYGYTF

D gene: TRBD2
clone size: NA
V gene: TRBV28
CDR3 protein: CASSVQGLAGAYEQYF

D gene: TRBD2
clone size: NA
V gene: TRBV7-9
CDR3 protein: CSSSSFRSGSHNEQFF

D gene: TRBD2
clone size: few
V gene: TRBV5-4
CDR3 protein: CASSPRTSWHEQFF

D gene: TRBD2
clone size: NA
V gene: TRBV6-5
CDR3 protein: CASSWGGVGGSDTQYF

D gene: NA
clone size: once
V gene: TRBV28
CDR3 protein: CASSLEGVETQYF

D gene: NA
clone size: NA
V gene: TRBV2
CDR3 protein: CASSVRGEAFF

D gene: TRBD1
clone size: NA
V gene: TRBV5-4
CDR3 protein: CASSLTGGSLYGYTF

D gene: TRBD1
clone size: NA
V gene: TRBV29-1
CDR3 protein: CSVENGDRGQNTEAFF

D gene: TRBD1
clone size: NA
V gene: TRBV15
CDR3 protein: CATSRVMGQYGYTF

D gene: TRBD2
clone size: NA
V gene: TRBV5-4
CDR3 protein: CASSPEGRLAGGYEQYF

D gene: NA
clone size: few
V gene: TRBV6-1
CDR3 protein: CASSSTGSSPLHF

D gene: TRBD1
clone size: NA
V gene: TRBV11-3
CDR3 protein: CASSYYRQGAHEQFF

D gene: TRBD2
clone size: NA
V gene: TRBV7-3
CDR3 protein: CASSLVRGGLYNEQFF